Sequencing of this T cell receptor (beta chain) was carried out in a study of cytomegalovirus exposure and HLA in healthy donors. CDR1 LNHDA and CDR2 SQIVND come from the germline V gene (reference sequence). The CDR3 is 13 amino acids. After removal of 3 bases from V and 3 bases from J, the junction contained 2 bases not matched to a gene. The PCR made use of 60 Vbeta and 13 Jbeta primers. Produced via immunoSEQ multiplex PCR; TCRdb's table is partial and in-frame only. The sample holds 220,000 or so clones, roughly four fifths seen once. This clone appeared once. Its antigen is still unknown. Overall study findings and caveats: The classifier, whose performance was assessed in both the original and validation cohorts, reportedly diagnosed cytomegalovirus status with high specificity and sensitivity. Later genetic work tied a missense DCLRE1C variant to beta-chain V and J trimming.

J is TRBJ2-7 and V is TRBV19, with 7 bases aligning to TRBD1. The sample was PBMCs. This clonotype was sampled from a woman aged 40-49 years in good health and CMV-seronegative. This chain's CDR3 is CASSMAGGYEQYF. The DNA for the CDR3 is TGTGCCAGTAGTATGGCAGGGGGCTACGAGCAGTACTTC.